The present T cell receptor beta chain was sequenced within a study of shared clonotypes between healthy human individuals. Study-wide results and caveats: Sampling covered nothing but blood. Tissue TCR repertoires likely differ from those found in blood.

Concerning this clone itself: As yet, its antigen is unknown.

The length of the CDR3 is 13 residues. V was pared by 5 bases and J by 4 bases, with 3 bases of the junction left unmatched. Germline V gene sequence: CDR1 SGHAT, CDR2 FQDESV (reference sequence). The repertoire was sequenced with immunoSEQ multiplex PCR; TCRdb's copy has only in-frame clones and lacks some. The table records about 320,000 clones, around 87% of them present only once. With CCR7-negative CD45RA+ TemRA cells, CD45RO+ cells were combined in CD8 memory. The sequencing sample was made of memory CD8+ T cells sorted from blood. Subset defined: CD45RO+ cells pooled with CCR7-negative TemRA cells. This TCR derives from a man aged 18 to 30 in good health. The rearrangement links TRBV11-1 to TRBJ2-5; the match to TRBD1 covers 8 bases. The CDR3 is CASSARGRETQYF. The CDR3 nucleotides read TGTGCCAGCAGCGCCAGGGGGCGAGAGACCCAGTACTTC.